The rows below give T cell receptor beta chains drawn from one sample of a study of neoadjuvant nivolumab and ipilimumab in lung cancer. Clones were sequenced by immunoSEQ multiplex PCR, and TCRdb holds only the in-frame ones, with some missing. In the table there are about 6,900 clones, around 69% of which are singletons. The material was tumor tissue, obtained after neoadjuvant nivolumab, alone or with ipilimumab, at or shortly before surgery. All receptors come from an adult with non-small cell lung cancer. CDR3s include the opening cysteine and the closing phenylalanine or tryptophan. The D gene is left open where the match is weak. Clone size is not always given. Where it is, it says once, few, many or a class for expanded clones.

abundance,d_gene,v_gene,len,j_gene,CDR3nt,CDR3aa
-,-,TRBV5-8,16,TRBJ2-1,TGTGCCAGCTTGACACCCACTAGAAGGGTTGAGGATGAGCAGTTCTTC,CASLTPTRRVEDEQFF
-,-,TRBV2,12,TRBJ2-7,TGTGCCAGCAGTGGAAGCGCCTACGAGCAGTACTTC,CASSGSAYEQYF
-,-,TRBV5-1,15,TRBJ2-1,TGCGCCAGCAGCTTGATCGGGGGCGCGGGGAATGAGCAGTTCTTC,CASSLIGGAGNEQFF
-,TRBD2,TRBV6-5,15,TRBJ2-1,TGTGCCAGCAGTTACGGCGGGAGGGCTTACAATGAGCAGTTCTTC,CASSYGGRAYNEQFF
-,TRBD2,TRBV2,17,TRBJ2-7,TGTGCCAGCAGTGAAGCGGAAGGACTAGCGGGCTCGGGGGAGCAGTACTTC,CASSEAEGLAGSGEQYF
-,TRBD2,TRBV2,15,TRBJ2-5,TGTGCCAGCACAAGGACTAGCGGGAGGGAAGAGACCCAGTACTTC,CASTRTSGREETQYF
-,-,TRBV4-1,13,TRBJ1-4,TGCGCCAGCAGCCAAGGGCAGGGGGAAAAACTGTTTTTT,CASSQGQGEKLFF
-,-,TRBV5-1,14,TRBJ1-1,TGCGCCAGCAGCTCTGGTGGGTCTTCTGGTGAAGCTTTCTTT,CASSSGGSSGEAFF
-,-,TRBV6-1,13,TRBJ1-1,TGTGCCAGCAGTTGGACCGTATGGACTGAAGCTTTCTTT,CASSWTVWTEAFF
-,-,TRBV10-3,14,TRBJ2-7,TGTGCCATCAGCACCGGGACAACCCCCTACGAGCAGTACTTC,CAISTGTTPYEQYF
-,TRBD2,TRBV19,14,TRBJ2-1,TGTGCCAGTAGTGTCCTAGCGGGAAAAGGTGAGCAGTTCTTC,CASSVLAGKGEQFF
large,TRBD1,TRBV6-5,14,TRBJ1-1,TGTGCCAGCAGCCGGGACAGGGGAGTTATTGAAGCTTTCTTT,CASSRDRGVIEAFF
-,-,TRBV10-1,14,TRBJ2-1,TGCGCCAGCAGTGAGTCGACCCGGTGGGATGAGCAGTTCTTC,CASSESTRWDEQFF
-,-,TRBV5-4,14,TRBJ2-3,TGTGCCAGCAGCTTAACCTCTAGCACAGATACGCAGTATTTT,CASSLTSSTDTQYF
few,-,TRBV5-4,14,TRBJ2-1,TGTGCCAGCAGCCGGGACCCCACGTTCAATGAGCAGTTCTTC,CASSRDPTFNEQFF
once,TRBD1,TRBV5-8,17,TRBJ2-4,TGTGCCAGCAGCTTGTTAATGGGGACAGGAACCAAAAACATTCAGTACTTC,CASSLLMGTGTKNIQYF
few,TRBD1,TRBV19,20,TRBJ1-5,TGTGCCAGTAGTATAGATCTATGGGACAGGGGATCTGAGGGCAATCAGCCCCAGCATTTT,CASSIDLWDRGSEGNQPQHF
-,TRBD1,TRBV6-1,15,TRBJ1-5,TGTGCCAGCAGACAGTCTTCCGGACAGGGGCTTCATCAGCATTTT,CASRQSSGQGLHQHF
-,-,TRBV27,11,TRBJ1-1,TGTGCCAGCATTTGGGGCACTGAAGCTTTCTTT,CASIWGTEAFF
-,TRBD1,TRBV6-5,15,TRBJ1-2,TGTGCCAGCAGTTACTTGGGACAGACTAACTATGGCTACACCTTC,CASSYLGQTNYGYTF
-,-,TRBV19,14,TRBJ1-5,TGTGCCAGTAGTCCTCAACAGGGAAAACAGCCCCAGCATTTT,CASSPQQGKQPQHF
-,-,TRBV5-1,12,TRBJ2-3,TGCGCCAGCAGCGCTTTGACAGATACGCAGTATTTT,CASSALTDTQYF
-,TRBD2,TRBV28,15,TRBJ2-3,TGTGCCAGCAGTGGACTAGCGGGAGCTGCAGATACGCAGTATTTT,CASSGLAGAADTQYF
-,TRBD1,TRBV5-4,12,TRBJ1-1,TGTGCCAGCAGCTCGGACAGGCAAGAAGCTTTCTTT,CASSSDRQEAFF
-,-,TRBV7-3,15,TRBJ2-2,TGTGCCAGCAGCTTAGGGGGGCGAAGCACCGGGGAGCTGTTTTTT,CASSLGGRSTGELFF
once,-,TRBV2,19,TRBJ2-1,TGTGCCAGCAGAGCCGGACTGGACGGGACCCAGAGCTCCTACAATGAGCAGTTCTTC,CASRAGLDGTQSSYNEQFF
-,TRBD1,TRBV29-1,11,TRBJ1-1,TGCAGCGCCGGGACAGGGGGCATGGCTTTCTTT,CSAGTGGMAFF
few,-,TRBV4-2,14,TRBJ1-1,TGTGCCAGCAGCCAAGAAGCCAGGCTAACTGAAGCTTTCTTT,CASSQEARLTEAFF
-,TRBD1,TRBV4-1,17,TRBJ1-4,TGCGCCAGCAGCCCCGTACTGGACAGGGGGGTAGGGTTGAAACTGTTTTTT,CASSPVLDRGVGLKLFF
-,-,TRBV11-2,13,TRBJ2-1,TGTGCCAGCAGCTCTAACTCTAACAATGAGCAGTTCTTC,CASSSNSNNEQFF
-,-,TRBV5-5,17,TRBJ2-6,TGTGCCAGCAGGTTGGGGGGCAGTCTCTCTGGGGCCAACGTCCTGACTTTC,CASRLGGSLSGANVLTF
-,TRBD2,TRBV18,19,TRBJ2-2,TGTGCCAGCTCACCACAACCCCCCCTGGCGGGGGCGAACACCGGGGAGCTGTTTTTT,CASSPQPPLAGANTGELFF
-,-,TRBV6-6,13,TRBJ2-7,TGTGCCAGCAGTTACGGGCTAGCGTGGGAGCAGTACTTC,CASSYGLAWEQYF
-,-,TRBV10-2,16,TRBJ1-5,TGCGCCAGCAGTGAGATTACAGGGATGAGCAATCAGCCCCAGCATTTT,CASSEITGMSNQPQHF
-,TRBD1,TRBV29-1,12,TRBJ1-2,TGCAGCATCCTTACAGGGGGCGGGGGCTACACCTTC,CSILTGGGGYTF
-,-,TRBV28,18,TRBJ2-2,TGTGCCAGCAGTTCAAATATCTGGGACCAGGGGAACACCGGGGAGCTGTTTTTT,CASSSNIWDQGNTGELFF
few,-,TRBV19,10,TRBJ1-5,TGTGCCGACGTTAATCAGCCCCAGCATTTT,CADVNQPQHF
-,-,TRBV7-9,14,TRBJ2-1,TGTGCCAGCAGCTTAGAAGTGTCGTGGAGTGAGCAGTTCTTC,CASSLEVSWSEQFF
-,-,TRBV18,13,TRBJ1-1,TGTGCCAGCTCACTTGGGGGGGACACTGAAGCTTTCTTT,CASSLGGDTEAFF
-,-,TRBV5-1,14,TRBJ2-7,TGCGCCAGCAGCTTATCCGGGCCACCCTACGAGCAGTACTTC,CASSLSGPPYEQYF
-,TRBD2,TRBV6-6,15,TRBJ2-3,TGTGCCAGCAGTCTTAGCGGGAGGGGCACAGATACGCAGTATTTT,CASSLSGRGTDTQYF
-,-,TRBV5-1,14,TRBJ2-7,TGCGCCAGCAGCTTGTCAGGGAACTCCTACGAGCAGTACTTC,CASSLSGNSYEQYF
-,-,TRBV11-2,17,TRBJ2-2,TGTGCCAGCAGCTTAGGGGGCCCTCGCTTTGGCCCCGGGGAGCTGTTTTTT,CASSLGGPRFGPGELFF
-,TRBD2,TRBV5-1,13,TRBJ2-1,TGCGCCAGCAGCTTGGCGGGAGGAACTGAGCAGTTCTTC,CASSLAGGTEQFF
-,-,TRBV5-1,14,TRBJ1-2,TGCGCCAGCAGCTTCGGAGACAGCCTAACTGGCTACACCTTC,CASSFGDSLTGYTF